This T cell receptor beta chain is from a study of blood T cell repertoires in COVID-19 (TCRdb year 2020). Study-level background: Samples from collaborators originated in the United States, Italy and Spain and spanned both the acute and convalescent phases of COVID-19. The prospective study material was composed of cDNA or gDNA derived from T cells, B-cell-depleted T cells, or PBMCs. The dataset comprised deeply sampled blood TCRbeta repertoires from subjects exposed to, actively infected with, or recovered from COVID-19. The repertoires were released in a freely available public database intended as a resource for research on the immune response to SARS-CoV-2. Samples were obtained from the ongoing ImmuneRACE study (first 160 participants) and from some 1,300 subjects provided by 6 global collaborators. The sample metadata nearly always contained a de-identified subject ID, COVID-19 status, age in years and sex. HLA class I and class II types, where available, came from metadata supplied by the sample provider rather than from assay-based typing.

Points the paper makes about the study in general: Clinical and demographic metadata were provided uncurated, with the amount varying by source and participant.

V and J are truncated by 3 bases and 1 base respectively, leaving an intervening sequence of 15 bases. From the germline V gene, CDR1 is LGHNA and CDR2 is YNFKEQ. The CDR3 goes from the cysteine to the phenylalanine over 16 residues. The entry retains the CDR3 DNA only, 48 bases that are in frame from base 1. A second Seattle source provided samples from volunteer blood donors who had recovered from COVID-19. The collaborating institutions used their own protocols to collect whole blood in K2EDTA tubes. For TCRbeta analysis, collaborators shipped samples in one of three forms: frozen whole blood, isolated PBMCs, or DNA extracted from either of those sample types. As for this clone: Its antigen remains undetermined. Base qualities are not at hand, and no much larger clone is one base apart.

The immunoSEQ Assay, a bias-controlled multiplex PCR, was used to amplify TCRbeta CDR3 regions from genomic DNA. Turning to the authors' computational methods: The number of nucleated cells in each sample was estimated by amplification of reference gene primers within the assay. To quantify the absolute abundance of each unique TCRbeta CDR3 rearrangement, sequence reads were collapsed and filtered. For each sample, productive Simpson clonality was calculated as the square root of Simpson's diversity index across productive rearrangements. TCRdb stores this immuneACCESS table with in-frame sequences only. Part of the clones is absent; in the studies checked, under half of the shortfall reflects unresolved V genes, and no reason is known for the rest. V, J and clone size derive from that table, while D and trimming were established from the DNA sequence. The sample includes around 200,000 clones, with approximately 90% observed a single time. The ten largest make up 0.88% of the sample.

The receptor comes from a woman aged 18-29 years who had recovered from COVID-19. Sequenced: peripheral blood. This chain is built from TRBV4-2 and TRBJ1-1; the D region possibly corresponds to TRBD1 (5 bases align). CDR3 protein: CASSQEPGLRNTEAFF. In nucleotides, the sequence is TGTGCCAGCAGCCAGGAACCGGGACTCAGGAACACTGAAGCTTTCTTT.